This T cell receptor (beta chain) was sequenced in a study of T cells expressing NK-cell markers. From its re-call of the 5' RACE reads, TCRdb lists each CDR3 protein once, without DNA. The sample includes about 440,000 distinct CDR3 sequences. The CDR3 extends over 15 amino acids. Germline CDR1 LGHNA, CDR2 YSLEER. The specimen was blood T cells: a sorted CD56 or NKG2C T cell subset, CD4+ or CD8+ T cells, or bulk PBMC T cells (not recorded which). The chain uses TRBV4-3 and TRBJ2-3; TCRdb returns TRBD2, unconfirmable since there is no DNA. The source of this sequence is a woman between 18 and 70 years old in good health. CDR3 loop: CASSQDRAVADTQYF.